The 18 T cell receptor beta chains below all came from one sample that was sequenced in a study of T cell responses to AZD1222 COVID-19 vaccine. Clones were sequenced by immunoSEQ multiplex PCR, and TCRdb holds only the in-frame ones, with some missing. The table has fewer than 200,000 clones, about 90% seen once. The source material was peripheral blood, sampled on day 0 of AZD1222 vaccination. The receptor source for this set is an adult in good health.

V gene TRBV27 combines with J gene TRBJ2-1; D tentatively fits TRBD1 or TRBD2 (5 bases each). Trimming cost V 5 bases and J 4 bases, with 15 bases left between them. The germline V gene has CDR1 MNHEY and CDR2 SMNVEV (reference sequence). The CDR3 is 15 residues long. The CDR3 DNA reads TGTGCCAGCAGTACACCGGGACGGACTTACAATGAGCAGTTCTTC. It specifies CASSTPGRTYNEQFF.

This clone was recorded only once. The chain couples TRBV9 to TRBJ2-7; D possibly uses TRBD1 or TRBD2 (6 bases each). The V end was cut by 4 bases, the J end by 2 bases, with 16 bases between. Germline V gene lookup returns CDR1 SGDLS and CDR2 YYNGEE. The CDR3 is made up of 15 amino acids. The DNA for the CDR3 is TGTGCCAGCAGCTCCGGGGGCGGGATCCCCTACGAGCAGTACTTC. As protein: CASSSGGGIPYEQYF.

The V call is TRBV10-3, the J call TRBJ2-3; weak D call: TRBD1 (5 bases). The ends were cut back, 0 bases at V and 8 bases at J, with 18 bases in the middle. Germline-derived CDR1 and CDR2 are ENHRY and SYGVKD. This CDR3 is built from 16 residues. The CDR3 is CAISESGREHPLTQYF. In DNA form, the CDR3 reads TGTGCCATCAGTGAGTCGGGCAGGGAACACCCCCTTACGCAGTATTTT.

The CDR3 sequence is CASSLGTDTQYF. The CDR3 nucleotides read TGTGCCAGCAGCTTGGGCACAGATACGCAGTATTTT. J is TRBJ2-3 and V is TRBV7-3; D is unclear. In germline, CDR1 is SGHTA, CDR2 FQGTGA. Trimming pared 3 bases from V and 1 base from J, leaving 2 bases between. This CDR3 is 12 amino acids long.

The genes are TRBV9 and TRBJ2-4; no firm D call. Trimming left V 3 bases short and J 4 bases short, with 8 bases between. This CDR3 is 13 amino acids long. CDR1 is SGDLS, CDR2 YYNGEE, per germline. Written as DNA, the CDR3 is TGTGCCAGCAGCGGTACTGTGAAAAACATTCAGTACTTC. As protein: CASSGTVKNIQYF.

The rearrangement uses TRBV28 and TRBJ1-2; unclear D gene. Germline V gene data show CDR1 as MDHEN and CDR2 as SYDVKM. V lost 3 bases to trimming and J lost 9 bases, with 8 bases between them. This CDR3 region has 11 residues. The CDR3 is CASSFQKSYTF. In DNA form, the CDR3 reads TGTGCCAGCAGTTTTCAAAAGAGCTACACCTTC.

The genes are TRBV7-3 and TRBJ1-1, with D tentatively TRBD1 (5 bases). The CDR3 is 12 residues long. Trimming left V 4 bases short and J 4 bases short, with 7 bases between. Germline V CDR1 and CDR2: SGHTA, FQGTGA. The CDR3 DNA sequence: TGTGCCAGCAGCTACGGGGGCACTGAAGCTTTCTTT. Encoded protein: CASSYGGTEAFF.

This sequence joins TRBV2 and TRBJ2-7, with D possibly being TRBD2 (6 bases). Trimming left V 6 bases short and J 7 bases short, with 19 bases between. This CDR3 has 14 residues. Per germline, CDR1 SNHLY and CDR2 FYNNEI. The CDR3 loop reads CASRPGVSGKEQYF. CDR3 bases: TGTGCCAGCAGGCCGGGGGTGTCGGGGAAGGAGCAGTACTTC. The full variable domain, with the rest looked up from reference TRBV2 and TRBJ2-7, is EPEVTQTPSHQVTQMGQEVILRCVPISNHLYFYWYRQILGQKVEFLVSFYNNEISEKSEIFDDQFSVERPDGSNFTLKIRSTKLEDSAMYFCASRPGVSGKEQYFGPGTRLTVT.

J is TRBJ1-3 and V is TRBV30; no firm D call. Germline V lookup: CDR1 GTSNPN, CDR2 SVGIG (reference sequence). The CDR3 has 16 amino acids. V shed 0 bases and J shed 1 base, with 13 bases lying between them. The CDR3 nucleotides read TGTGCCTGGAGTGTCGTTAGGCAACTTTCTGGAAACACCATATATTTT. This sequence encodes CAWSVVRQLSGNTIYF.

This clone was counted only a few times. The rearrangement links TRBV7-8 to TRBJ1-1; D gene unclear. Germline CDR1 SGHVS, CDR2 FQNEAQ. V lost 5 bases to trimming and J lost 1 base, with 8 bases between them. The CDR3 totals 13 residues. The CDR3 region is CASSLSKNTEAFF. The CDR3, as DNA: TGTGCCAGCAGCCTCTCCAAGAACACTGAAGCTTTCTTT.

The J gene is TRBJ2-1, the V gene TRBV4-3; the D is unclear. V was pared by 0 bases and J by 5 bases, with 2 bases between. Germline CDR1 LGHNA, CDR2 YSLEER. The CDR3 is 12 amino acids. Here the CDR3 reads CASSQDNNEQFF. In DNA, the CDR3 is TGCGCCAGCAGCCAAGACAACAATGAGCAGTTCTTC.

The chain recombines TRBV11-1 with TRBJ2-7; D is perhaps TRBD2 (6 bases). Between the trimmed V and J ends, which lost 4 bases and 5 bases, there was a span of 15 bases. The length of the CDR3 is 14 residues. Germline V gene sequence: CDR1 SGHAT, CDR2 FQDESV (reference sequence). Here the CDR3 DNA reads TGTGCCAGCAGCTCGATAAGGGGAGGAAACGAGCAGTACTTC. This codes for CASSSIRGGNEQYF.

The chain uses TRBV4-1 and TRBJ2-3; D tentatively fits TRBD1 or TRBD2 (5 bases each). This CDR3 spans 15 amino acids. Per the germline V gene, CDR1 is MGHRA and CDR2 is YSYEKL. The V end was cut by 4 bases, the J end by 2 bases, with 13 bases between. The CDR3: CASSLPGRNTDTQYF. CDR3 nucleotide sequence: TGCGCCAGCAGCCTCCCGGGACGGAACACAGATACGCAGTATTTT.

The CDR3 is CSVRTGGINEKLFF. The CDR3 region has the DNA TGCAGCGTTCGGACAGGGGGCATTAATGAAAAACTGTTTTTT. V gene TRBV29-1 combines with J gene TRBJ1-4; 11 nucleotides match TRBD1. This CDR3 has 14 amino acids. V lost 5 bases to trimming and J lost 4 bases; unmatched junction nucleotides: 3. CDR1 and CDR2 from the germline V gene are SQVTM and ANQGSEA.

CDR3 sequence: CATRSTAGGRDTQYF. As DNA, the CDR3 is TGTGCCACCAGATCTACGGCGGGGGGGCGGGATACGCAGTATTTT. The rearrangement joins TRBV28 to TRBJ2-3; 9 bases are shared with TRBD2. The ends lost 10 bases at V and 6 bases at J; junction bases unmatched: 14. CDR1 and CDR2 from the germline V gene are MDHEN and SYDVKM. This CDR3 comprises 15 residues. Filled out from reference TRBV28 and TRBJ2-3, the complete variable domain reads DVKVTQSSRYLVKRTGEKVFLECVQDMDHENMFWYRQDPGLGLRLIYFSYDVKMKEKGDIPEGYSVSREKKERFSLILESASTNQTSMYLCATRSTAGGRDTQYFGPGTRLTVL.

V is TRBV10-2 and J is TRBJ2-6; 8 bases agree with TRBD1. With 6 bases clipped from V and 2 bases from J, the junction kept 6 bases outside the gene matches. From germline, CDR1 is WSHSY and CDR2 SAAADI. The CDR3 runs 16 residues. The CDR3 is CASREHRGTGANVLTF. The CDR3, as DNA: TGCGCCAGCAGAGAACACAGGGGGACTGGGGCCAACGTCCTGACTTTC.

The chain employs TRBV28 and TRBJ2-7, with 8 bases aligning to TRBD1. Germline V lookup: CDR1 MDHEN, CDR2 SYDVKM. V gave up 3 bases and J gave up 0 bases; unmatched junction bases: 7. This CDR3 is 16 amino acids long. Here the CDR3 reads CASSFPGQGFSYEQYF. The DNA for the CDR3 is TGTGCCAGCAGTTTCCCCGGACAGGGTTTCTCCTACGAGCAGTACTTC.

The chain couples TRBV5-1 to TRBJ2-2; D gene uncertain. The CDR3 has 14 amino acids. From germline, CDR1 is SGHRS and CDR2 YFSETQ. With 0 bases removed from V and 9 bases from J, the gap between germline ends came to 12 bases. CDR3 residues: CASSLGTTGRELFF. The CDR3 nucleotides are TGCGCCAGCAGCTTGGGAACGACGGGCAGGGAGCTGTTTTTT.